The rows below give T cell receptor beta chains drawn from one sample of a study of blood T cells in healthy people across ages. TCRdb re-called the 5' RACE reads through MiXCR, storing one row per CDR3 protein. The top ten clones hold 3.5% to 4% of a sample with hundreds of thousands of distinct CDR3 sequences, approximately 21% of them seen once. Sequencing was performed on blood. The receptors shown here come from a man aged 65 to 85 in good health. CDR3s include the opening cysteine and the closing phenylalanine or tryptophan. A D gene is named only where the DNA matches it firmly. Only some rows state a clone size, as once, few, many or a class for expanded clones.

TRBD1,TRBV20-1,few,TRBJ2-7,TGCAGTGCTAGAGTTCCCCCGGGACAGGCCTCGACCTACGAGCAGTACTTC,CSARVPPGQASTYEQYF
.,TRBV28,many,TRBJ2-7,TGTGCCAGCAGCCGAAATCTCTACGAGCAGTACTTC,CASSRNLYEQYF
TRBD2,TRBV5-1,few,TRBJ2-6,TGCGCCAGCAGCTTGGATGGGACTAGCGGGAATGGGGCCAACGTCCTGACTTTC,CASSLDGTSGNGANVLTF
.,TRBV12-3/TRBV12-4,few,TRBJ1-5,TGTGCCAGCAGTTTCGCGGGGTATCAGCCCCAGCATTTT,CASSFAGYQPQHF
.,TRBV14,few,TRBJ2-1,TGTGCCAGCAGCCAAGATTACTACAGTGAGCCCCAGTTCTTC,CASSQDYYSEPQFF
.,TRBV7-6,.,TRBJ1-2,TGTGCCAGCAGCTCCGGACATTCTGGGGACATCTATGGCTACACCTTC,CASSSGHSGDIYGYTF
.,TRBV27,.,TRBJ2-1,TGTGCCAGCAGCTATAGCGCAGACAAGGAGCAGTTCTTC,CASSYSADKEQFF
.,TRBV7-9,.,TRBJ2-2,TGTGCCAGCAGCCCCATTGTTGGCAACGGGGAGCTGTTTTTT,CASSPIVGNGELFF
.,TRBV7-8,.,TRBJ2-6,TGTGCCAGCAGCTTGGGATTGGGAACTCCCAACGTCCTGACTTTC,CASSLGLGTPNVLTF
.,TRBV6-2/TRBV6-3,.,TRBJ2-7,TGTGCCAGCAGTTTCCTCAATCCTAGTTCCTACGAGCAGTACTTC,CASSFLNPSSYEQYF
.,TRBV5-1,.,TRBJ1-1,TGCGCCAGCAGCTTGGGGGAGGGGGGAGGCGCTTTCTTT,CASSLGEGGGAFF
TRBD1,TRBV15,few,TRBJ1-4,TGTGCCACCAGCAGAGGAATTAAACAGGGGGCAACTAATGAAAAACTGTTTTTT,CATSRGIKQGATNEKLFF
.,TRBV2,few,TRBJ2-5,TGTGCCAGCAGTGACGGGGTCGGCGGAAAGACCCAGTACTTC,CASSDGVGGKTQYF
.,TRBV4-1,.,TRBJ2-7,TGCGCCAGCAGCCAAGGGGGGCCCAGGCACGAGCAGTACTTC,CASSQGGPRHEQYF
.,TRBV12-3/TRBV12-4,few,TRBJ2-3,TGTGCCAGCAGGAGGACAGGGACTAGCCTAGGAGATACGCAGTATTTT,CASRRTGTSLGDTQYF
TRBD2,TRBV5-4,few,TRBJ2-2,TGTGCCAGCAGCTTGCGAGCGGGAGGGACCGGGGAGCTGTTTTTT,CASSLRAGGTGELFF
TRBD1,TRBV5-1,.,TRBJ1-2,TGCGCCAGCGGCTTGAACCCAGGATTGACAGGGAAAAGTGGCTACACCTTC,CASGLNPGLTGKSGYTF
TRBD1,TRBV20-1,few,TRBJ2-5,TGCAGTGCTAGGAACCCGGGACAGGTTCCCGAAGAGACCCAGTACTTC,CSARNPGQVPEETQYF
TRBD1,TRBV20-1,.,TRBJ2-1,TGCAGTGCTAACCCCGACGGGACAGACACCAATGAGCAGTTCTTC,CSANPDGTDTNEQFF
TRBD2,TRBV3-1,few,TRBJ2-7,TGTGCCAGCAGCCAACTGCGGGAGGCCAACGAGCAGTACTTC,CASSQLREANEQYF
.,TRBV10-3,.,TRBJ1-5,TGTGCCATCAGTGGTGGCGCCAATCAGCCCCAGCATTTT,CAISGGANQPQHF
.,TRBV9,.,TRBJ2-7,TGTGCCAGCAGCGTAGCAACACAGGCTTACGAGCAGTACTTC,CASSVATQAYEQYF
.,TRBV3-1,many,TRBJ2-7,TGTGCCAGCAGCCAAGGGGCGGATCCCTCCTACGAGCAGTACTTC,CASSQGADPSYEQYF
.,TRBV12-3/TRBV12-4,.,TRBJ2-7,TGTGCCAGCAGTTTAGCCATACGAGCCTTCGAGCAGTACTTC,CASSLAIRAFEQYF
TRBD2,TRBV5-5,few,TRBJ2-7,TGTGCCAGCAGCGTCACTAGCGGGAGTCTTTACTACGAGCAGTACTTC,CASSVTSGSLYYEQYF
TRBD2,TRBV29-1,.,TRBJ2-7,TGCAGCGTTGGGGTAAGACTAGCGGGAGAGCGTGAGCAGTGCTTC,CSVGVRLAGEREQCF
.,TRBV5-8,many,TRBJ2-7,TGTGCCAGCAGCTTGAGGACGGGGTTTGGCGAGCAGTACTTC,CASSLRTGFGEQYF
TRBD2,TRBV20-1,many,TRBJ2-1,TGCAGTGTCGGCGGGAGCTCCTACAATGAGCAGTTCTTC,CSVGGSSYNEQFF
TRBD2,TRBV20-1,.,TRBJ2-7,TGCAGTGCAGCAGGGAGGGGATCCTACGAGCTGTACTTC,CSAAGRGSYELYF
.,TRBV6-2/TRBV6-3,.,TRBJ2-7,TGTGCCAGCAGTTACTACGGGGGGCTCTACGAGCAGTACTTC,CASSYYGGLYEQYF